The 22 T cell receptor beta chains reported below all come from one sample, sequenced in a study of CD8+ T cells in alopecia areata (dated by TCRdb to 2017 to 2018). Reading the label with the study, this specimen's time point is: baseline before oral tofacitinib. The library was produced with the immunoSEQ multiplex PCR assay. RNA was extracted from all samples and reverse transcribed into cDNA, which served as template for TCR sequencing. The immuneACCESS repertoire file appears here via TCRdb, limited to in-frame rearrangements. These files lack a portion of the clones; in checked studies, under half of the deficit traces to unresolved V genes, and the cause of the others is not known. This sample gives around 140,000 clones in total; about 46% of them show up just once. The ten largest clones capture approximately 19% of the sample. The source was CD8+ T cells sorted from blood, collected at week 0. The receptor set was obtained from a human donor with alopecia areata.

The chain combines TRBV9 with TRBJ1-2; the D gene is possibly TRBD1 (6 bases). V was pared by 0 bases and J by 4 bases, with 19 bases between. The germline gives CDR1 SGDLS, CDR2 YYNGEE. There are 17 residues in the CDR3. The DNA of the CDR3 is TGTGCCAGCAGCGTAGGCCTGCAGGAAGGGGGTCGCTATGGCTACACCTTC. Translating it yields CASSVGLQEGGRYGYTF. Full variable domain (missing parts from reference TRBV9 and TRBJ1-2): DSGVTQTPKHLITATGQRVTLRCSPRSGDLSVYWYQQSLDQGLQFLIQYYNGEERAKGNILERFSAQQFPDLHSELNLSSLELGDSALYFCASSVGLQEGGRYGYTFGSGTRLTVV.

This clone turned up a few times. The chain is built from TRBV29-1 and TRBJ2-6, with D perhaps TRBD1 (5 bases). CDR1 is SQVTM and CDR2 is ANQGSEA in the germline V gene. The CDR3 has 14 residues. V lost 5 bases to trimming and J lost 1 base, with 9 bases between them. CDR3 DNA sequence: TGCAGCGTTCCAGGGAATTCTGGGGCCAACGTCCTGACTTTC. As protein: CSVPGNSGANVLTF.

The chain couples TRBV5-1 to TRBJ2-1, with TRBD1 matching over 7 bases. With V trimmed by 4 bases and J by 0 bases, 7 bases remained unmatched. This CDR3 has 16 amino acids. Germline V lookup: CDR1 SGHRS, CDR2 YFSETQ. The CDR3 reads CASSLRGLSSYNEQFF. CDR3 in DNA: TGCGCCAGCAGCCTTAGGGGGCTAAGCTCCTACAATGAGCAGTTCTTC.

V gene TRBV30 combines with J gene TRBJ2-7, with D perhaps matching TRBD2 (8 bases). The V gene's germline CDR1 is GTSNPN and CDR2 SVGIG (reference sequence). The CDR3 has 12 residues. Between the trimmed V and J ends, which lost 3 bases and 6 bases, there was a span of 12 bases. The CDR3 nucleotides are TGTGCCTGGAGCGGGAGGGGGCGCGAGCAGTACTTC. Amino acids: CAWSGRGREQYF. Looking up the rest from reference TRBV30 and TRBJ2-7 gives the full variable domain: SQTIHQWPATLVQPVGSPLSLECTVEGTSNPNLYWYRQAAGRGLQLLFYSVGIGQISSEVPQNLSASRPQDRQFILSSKKLLLSDSGFYLCAWSGRGREQYFGPGTRLTVT.

J is TRBJ2-7 and V is TRBV25-1; perhaps D is TRBD1 or TRBD2 (5 bases each). Per the germline V gene, CDR1 is MGHDK and CDR2 is SYGVNS. V gave up 11 bases and J gave up 2 bases, with 16 bases separating them. This CDR3 contains 13 residues. This CDR3 reads CALPLGTTYEQYF. The CDR3 DNA reads TGTGCCTTACCTCTCGGGACCACCTACGAGCAGTACTTC.

Regarding this clone: Other DNA sequences within the sample encode an identical CDR3. This sequence joins TRBV5-1 and TRBJ2-7; D gene ambiguous. The CDR3 has 13 residues. Germline V gene lookup returns CDR1 SGHRS and CDR2 YFSETQ. V shed 0 bases and J shed 2 bases, with 6 bases lying between them. CDR3 DNA: TGCGCCAGCAGCTTGGGAGCCGCCTACGAGCAGTACTTC. This gives the protein CASSLGAAYEQYF.

The gene calls are TRBV7-9 and TRBJ2-7, with 9 bases that match TRBD1. The CDR3 runs to 16 residues. J gave up 0 bases and V 5 bases, and 8 bases lay outside the gene matches. Germline lookup yields CDR1 SEHNR and CDR2 FQNEAQ (reference sequence). The CDR3 loop reads CASSRAGTGSSYEQYF. DNA of the CDR3: TGTGCCAGCAGCCGGGCCGGGACAGGGAGCTCCTACGAGCAGTACTTC.

The chain employs TRBV29-1 and TRBJ1-2, with a tentative D call TRBD1 (6 bases). V lost 2 bases and J 4 bases, leaving 20 bases between the germline ends. Germline loops: CDR1 SQVTM, CDR2 ANQGSEA. CDR3 size: 16 residues. The CDR3 loop reads CSVELRGRGTGYGYTF. The DNA of the CDR3 is TGCAGCGTTGAACTAAGGGGCAGGGGCACAGGCTATGGCTACACCTTC.

This rearrangement joins TRBV6-5 to TRBJ1-1; D gene unclear. The CDR3 is 14 residues long. Germline CDR1 is MNHEY and CDR2 is SVGAGI. V gave up 4 bases and J gave up 4 bases, with 13 bases separating them. The CDR3 DNA sequence: TGTGCCAGCAGTTGGGTCACCGGTGGCACTGAAGCTTTCTTT. This codes for CASSWVTGGTEAFF.

This clone was detected a few times. The V gene is TRBV14, the J gene TRBJ2-3; D gene uncertain. Germline V gives CDR1 SGHDN, CDR2 FVKESK. This CDR3 contains 12 residues. The germline V and J ends were trimmed by 1 base and 6 bases, with 5 bases remaining between them. The CDR3 here is CASSQAYDTQYF. The CDR3 coding sequence is TGTGCCAGCAGCCAAGCTTACGATACGCAGTATTTT.

The gene calls are TRBV29-1 and TRBJ2-7; no clear D gene. This CDR3 spans 12 amino acids. Deletions cut 0 bases from V and 3 bases from J, with 6 bases between. Germline values: CDR1 SQVTM, CDR2 ANQGSEA. Here the CDR3 DNA reads TGCAGCGTTGAAGACCCGAGCTACGAGCAGTACTTC. It encodes CSVEDPSYEQYF.

The chain recombines TRBV7-8 with TRBJ2-1, with 7 bases that match TRBD2. Looked up from germline, CDR1 is SGHVS and CDR2 is FQNEAQ. V trimming: 0 bases; J trimming: 0 bases; junction bases outside the gene matches: 5. There are 17 residues in the CDR3. The CDR3 reads CASSLALGGSSYNEQFF. DNA of the CDR3: TGTGCCAGCAGCTTAGCGCTGGGGGGGAGCTCCTACAATGAGCAGTTCTTC.

Only a few counts were recorded for this clone. The chain recombines TRBV19 with TRBJ1-5; perhaps TRBD1 as D (5 bases). This CDR3 is 15 amino acids long. V was trimmed by 4 bases and J by 2 bases, leaving 12 bases between them. CDR1 is LNHDA, CDR2 SQIVND, per germline (reference sequence). Written as DNA, the CDR3 is TGTGCCAGTAGTAATGACAGAGTCGGCAATCAGCCCCAGCATTTT. Protein sequence: CASSNDRVGNQPQHF.

The genes are TRBV30 and TRBJ2-7; tentative D call: TRBD2 (6 bases). Per germline, CDR1 GTSNPN and CDR2 SVGIG (reference sequence). The CDR3 runs to 16 residues. V was shortened by 3 bases and J by 2 bases, with 20 bases between the two germline ends. DNA for the CDR3: TGTGCCTGGAGCCTTCCCGGGGGTGCTACTACCTACGAGCAGTACTTC. It encodes CAWSLPGGATTYEQYF.

This clone was seen a handful of times. This chain joins TRBV23-1 and TRBJ1-1; D uncertain. TRBV23-1 is an ORF for which the function is uncertain. V was clipped by 9 bases and J by 0 bases, with 11 bases between them. This CDR3 region has 13 residues. DNA of the CDR3: TGCGCCAGAACGAGGTTCATGAACACTGAAGCTTTCTTT. Amino acid sequence: CARTRFMNTEAFF.

This chain links TRBV6-5 with TRBJ2-7, with D perhaps TRBD1 or TRBD2 (5 bases each). The V gene's germline CDR1 is MNHEY and CDR2 SVGAGI. V was clipped by 4 bases and J by 4 bases, with 14 bases between them. This CDR3 spans 14 amino acids. The CDR3 loop is CASSLGPLAYEQYF. Written as DNA, the CDR3 is TGTGCCAGCAGTTTGGGACCCCTCGCTTACGAGCAGTACTTC.

This clone was seen a single time. This chain uses TRBV7-3 with TRBJ2-3; a weak D match, TRBD2 (6 bases). The CDR3 loop spans 15 amino acids. Trimming left V 2 bases short and J 6 bases short, with 15 bases between. From germline, CDR1 is SGHTA and CDR2 FQGTGA. The CDR3 DNA sequence: TGTGCCAGCAGCTTAGGGGCGGGGCTGGGGGATACGCAGTATTTT. It specifies CASSLGAGLGDTQYF.

CDR3 residues: CASTGDNIRTDTQYF. The CDR3 region has the DNA TGTGCCAGCACCGGGGATAATATACGCACAGATACGCAGTATTTT. The J gene is TRBJ2-3, the V gene TRBV7-9; a weak D match, TRBD2 (5 bases). Deletions cut 7 bases from V and 1 base from J, with 15 bases between. Germline loops: CDR1 SEHNR, CDR2 FQNEAQ (reference sequence). The CDR3 runs 15 residues.

This clone was observed a few times. The chain recombines TRBV7-9 with TRBJ2-7, with TRBD1 matching 9 bases. The V gene's germline CDR1 is SEHNR and CDR2 FQNEAQ (reference sequence). V lost 8 bases, J lost 6 bases, and 11 bases stayed unmatched. There are 14 residues in the CDR3. The CDR3 spells CASRRDRDAAEQYF. CDR3 bases: TGTGCCAGCCGCCGGGACAGGGATGCTGCCGAGCAGTACTTC. The whole variable domain, filled in from reference TRBV7-9 and TRBJ2-7, reads DTGVSQNPRHKITKRGQNVTFRCDPISEHNRLYWYRQTLGQGPEFLTYFQNEAQLEKSRLLSDRFSAERPKGSFSTLEIQRTEQGDSAMYLCASRRDRDAAEQYFGPGTRLTVT.

The chain links TRBV6-5 to TRBJ1-2; the D gene is possibly TRBD1 (6 bases). Germline CDR1 is MNHEY and CDR2 is SVGAGI. V dropped 2 bases and J dropped 5 bases, with 15 bases sitting between them. The CDR3 has 15 amino acids. The CDR3 loop is CASSYLPGVEYGYTF. The CDR3 DNA reads TGTGCCAGCAGTTACCTACCAGGGGTGGAATATGGCTACACCTTC.

The CDR3, as DNA: TGCGCCAGCAGCCAAGATCAACCATTCGAGCAGTACTTC. This sequence encodes CASSQDQPFEQYF. The rearrangement uses TRBV4-1 and TRBJ2-7; D not certain. The CDR3 is 13 residues long. V gave up 0 bases and J gave up 6 bases, with 9 bases separating them. Germline CDR1 and CDR2: MGHRA and YSYEKL.

This clone has just a few counts. The chain employs TRBV5-6 and TRBJ1-2; D is unresolved. Germline loops: CDR1 SGHDT, CDR2 YYEEEE. Between the trimmed V and J ends, which lost 3 bases and 8 bases, there was a span of 8 bases. The CDR3 runs to 11 residues. The CDR3 region is CASSSGGGYTF. CDR3 DNA: TGTGCCAGCAGCTCTGGAGGGGGCTACACCTTC.